Listed below are T cell receptor beta chains from one sample, sequenced in a study of cytomegalovirus exposure and HLA in healthy donors. Profiled with immunoSEQ multiplex PCR; TCRdb holds only in-frame clones, not every one. The table includes under 150,000 clones, roughly 80% detected once. The sample was PBMCs. These receptors were collected from a man aged 30 to 39 in good health and CMV-seronegative. Each CDR3 is given with its conserved first and last residue. A D gene is named only where the DNA matches it firmly. The listing skips clone size in some rows; elsewhere it reads once, few, many or a size class.

abundance | j_gene | v_gene | d_gene | CDR3aa | CDR3nt
NA | TRBJ1-5 | TRBV7-8 | TRBD1 | CASSLEWTGRQPQHF | TGTGCCAGCAGCTTAGAGTGGACAGGCCGTCAGCCCCAGCATTTT
once | TRBJ1-4 | TRBV19 | TRBD1 | CASSSGQVNEKLFF | TGTGCCAGTAGCTCGGGACAGGTTAATGAAAAACTGTTTTTT
NA | TRBJ2-7 | TRBV15 | TRBD2 | CATSRDGGLADSSSYEQYF | TGTGCCACCAGCAGAGATGGGGGACTAGCGGACTCTAGCTCCTACGAGCAGTACTTC
NA | TRBJ2-3 | TRBV4-1 | TRBD2 | CASSHPQRRGETSTDTQYF | TGCGCCAGCAGCCATCCTCAAAGGCGGGGGGAGACTAGCACAGATACGCAGTATTTT
NA | TRBJ1-2 | TRBV19 | TRBD1 | CASSIVPGQSNYGYTF | TGTGCCAGTAGTATAGTCCCGGGACAGTCAAACTATGGCTACACCTTC
NA | TRBJ2-5 | TRBV11-3 | TRBD2 | CASSLAGAPQETQYF | TGTGCCAGCAGCCTAGCGGGAGCCCCGCAAGAGACCCAGTACTTC
NA | TRBJ1-1 | TRBV7-6 | NA | CASSFVGVGLDTEAFF | TGTGCCAGCAGCTTTGTCGGCGTAGGGTTGGACACTGAAGCTTTCTTC
few | TRBJ2-5 | TRBV9 | NA | CASSVGAQRVQETQYF | TGTGCCAGCAGCGTAGGAGCCCAGCGGGTCCAAGAGACCCAGTACTTC
NA | TRBJ1-5 | TRBV19 | TRBD1 | CASSMGQGRNQPQHF | TGTGCCAGTAGTATGGGACAGGGACGCAATCAGCCCCAGCATTTT
NA | TRBJ2-7 | TRBV4-2 | TRBD2 | CASSPSGRGDEQYF | TGTGCCAGCAGCCCTAGCGGGAGGGGGGACGAGCAGTACTTC
few | TRBJ2-7 | TRBV2 | NA | CASSEQGGAYEQYF | TGTGCCAGCAGTGAGCAGGGTGGCGCCTACGAGCAGTACTTC
once | TRBJ2-5 | TRBV4-1 | NA | CASSQDRGTERTQYF | TGCGCCAGCAGCCAAGATCGGGGTACAGAAAGGACCCAGTACTTC
NA | TRBJ1-4 | TRBV7-9 | NA | CASSPIGGGEKLFF | TGTGCCAGCAGCCCCATCGGGGGAGGGGAAAAACTGTTTTTT
NA | TRBJ1-1 | TRBV27 | NA | CASPAAGDTEAFF | TGTGCCAGTCCGGCGGCAGGGGACACTGAAGCTTTCTTT
NA | TRBJ1-1 | TRBV4-1 | TRBD1 | CASTLKGTGGTEAFF | TGCGCCAGCACATTAAAAGGAACAGGGGGAACTGAAGCTTTCTTT
NA | TRBJ2-3 | TRBV7-6 | TRBD1 | CASDRGRVPDTQYF | TGTGCCAGCGACAGGGGGCGCGTACCAGATACGCAGTATTTT
NA | TRBJ1-1 | TRBV5-4 | NA | CASSLQDRSTEAFF | TGTGCCAGCAGCTTACAGGACCGCTCCACTGAAGCTTTCTTT
NA | TRBJ1-1 | TRBV30 | NA | CAWSESMPMNTEAFF | TGTGCCTGGAGCGAATCGATGCCTATGAACACTGAAGCTTTCTTT
NA | TRBJ2-7 | TRBV6-1 | NA | CASSRGTPYEQYF | TGTGCCAGCTCAAGGGGAACCCCCTACGAGCAGTACTTC
NA | TRBJ2-1 | TRBV28 | TRBD1 | CASWNGQGASNEQFF | TGTGCCAGTTGGAACGGACAGGGGGCGTCCAATGAGCAGTTCTTC
medium-sized | TRBJ1-2 | TRBV13 | NA | CASSLGDRLYGYTF | TGTGCCAGCAGCTTAGGAGACAGGCTCTATGGCTACACCTTC
NA | TRBJ1-2 | TRBV28 | TRBD1 | CASSWTGGYGYTF | TGTGCCAGCAGTTGGACAGGGGGCTATGGCTACACCTTC
NA | TRBJ1-1 | TRBV9 | NA | CASSVAAGPNTEAFF | TGTGCCAGCAGCGTAGCGGCAGGGCCGAACACTGAAGCTTTCTTT
NA | TRBJ1-5 | TRBV10-3 | TRBD1 | CAISEGQDSNQPQHF | TGTGCCATCAGTGAAGGACAGGATAGCAATCAGCCCCAGCATTTT
NA | TRBJ1-1 | TRBV18 | TRBD1 | CASSPIQGFGTEAFF | TGTGCCAGCTCACCAATACAGGGGTTCGGCACTGAAGCTTTCTTT
once | TRBJ1-2 | TRBV7-2 | TRBD1 | CASSLEQGLGYTF | TGTGCCAGCAGCTTAGAACAGGGGCTTGGCTACACCTTC
NA | TRBJ2-7 | TRBV19 | TRBD2 | CATAGLAGGSSYEQYF | TGTGCCACCGCGGGACTAGCGGGAGGTAGCTCCTACGAGCAGTACTTC
NA | TRBJ2-1 | TRBV28 | NA | CASSFEGAYNEQFF | TGTGCCAGCAGTTTTGAGGGGGCCTACAATGAGCAGTTCTTC
NA | TRBJ2-7 | TRBV2 | TRBD1 | CASITDRGLYEQYF | TGTGCCAGCATCACGGACAGGGGGCTGTACGAGCAGTACTTC
once | TRBJ1-1 | TRBV6-5 | TRBD1 | CASGLGQENTEAFF | TGTGCCAGCGGACTGGGACAGGAGAACACTGAAGCTTTCTTT
NA | TRBJ2-1 | TRBV15 | TRBD1 | CATRGTRDRTYNEQFF | TGTGCCACCAGAGGGACCCGGGACAGAACCTACAATGAGCAGTTCTTC
few | TRBJ2-1 | TRBV15 | NA | CATSRATYTGSSYNEQFF | TGTGCCACCAGCAGAGCTACCTATACAGGGAGCTCCTACAATGAGCAGTTCTTC
NA | TRBJ1-6 | TRBV9 | NA | CASSERIWGDNSPLHF | TGTGCCAGCAGCGAGAGAATTTGGGGGGATAATTCACCCCTCCACTTT
NA | TRBJ2-5 | TRBV7-8 | TRBD1 | CASSRRTGQETQYF | TGTGCCAGCAGCCGGCGGACAGGACAAGAGACCCAGTACTTC
once | TRBJ2-7 | TRBV10-3 | TRBD1 | CAIRTGEYEQYF | TGTGCCATCAGGACAGGGGAATACGAGCAGTACTTC
NA | TRBJ2-7 | TRBV18 | TRBD2 | CASSPPTSGRASESYEQYF | TGTGCCAGCTCACCACCGACTAGCGGGAGGGCCAGTGAGTCCTACGAGCAGTACTTC
NA | TRBJ2-7 | TRBV7-6 | TRBD2 | CASSSPAGGRDEQYF | TGTGCCAGCAGCTCCCCGGCGGGGGGCCGCGACGAGCAGTACTTC
NA | TRBJ1-2 | TRBV30 | TRBD1 | CAANRGRDYGYTF | TGTGCCGCAAACAGGGGGCGCGACTATGGCTACACCTTC
NA | TRBJ2-5 | TRBV18 | TRBD1 | CASSPDRGKYQETQYF | TGTGCCAGCTCTCCGGACAGGGGGAAATACCAAGAGACCCAGTACTTC
NA | TRBJ2-5 | TRBV7-2 | NA | CASHSEGETQYF | TGTGCCAGCCATAGCGAAGGAGAGACCCAGTACTTC
NA | TRBJ1-5 | TRBV19 | NA | CASSIRQGQPQHF | TGTGCCAGTAGTATACGTCAGGGACAGCCCCAGCATTTT
NA | TRBJ2-7 | TRBV28 | TRBD1 | CASSSPGTGGEGQYF | TGTGCCAGCAGCTCTCCCGGGACAGGAGGAGAGGGGCAGTACTTC
NA | TRBJ2-1 | TRBV9 | TRBD2 | CASSARTSGGGNEQFF | TGTGCCAGCAGCGCCCGGACTAGCGGGGGGGGCAATGAGCAGTTCTTC
once | TRBJ2-7 | TRBV5-4 | TRBD2 | CASSLPGGRYEQYF | TGTGCCAGCAGCTTGCCGGGGGGGCGGTACGAGCAGTACTTC
NA | TRBJ2-3 | TRBV30 | NA | CAWKGAGTQYF | TGTGCCTGGAAAGGGGCGGGGACGCAGTATTTT
NA | TRBJ1-1 | TRBV7-9 | TRBD1 | CASSLPDRDGTEAFF | TGTGCCAGCAGCTTACCGGACAGGGATGGCACTGAAGCTTTCTTT
NA | TRBJ2-7 | TRBV27 | NA | CASSSFDSESYEQYF | TGTGCCAGCAGTTCCTTCGACAGCGAATCCTACGAGCAGTACTTC
NA | TRBJ1-1 | TRBV7-9 | NA | CSSSLGDYEAFF | TGTTCCAGCAGCTTAGGGGACTATGAAGCTTTCTTT
NA | TRBJ1-1 | TRBV7-2 | NA | CASSFMNTEAFF | TGTGCCAGCAGCTTTATGAACACTGAAGCTTTCTTT
NA | TRBJ1-1 | TRBV7-3 | NA | CASSSLRGGEAFF | TGTGCCAGCAGCTCCCTGCGGGGTGGTGAAGCTTTCTTT
few | TRBJ1-6 | TRBV4-1 | NA | CASSPATWAGMDSPLHF | TGCGCCAGCAGCCCGGCCACCTGGGCAGGGATGGATTCACCCCTCCACTTT
NA | TRBJ2-2 | TRBV7-6 | NA | CASSHTVNTGELFF | TGTGCCAGCAGCCATACAGTGAACACCGGGGAGCTGTTTTTT
NA | TRBJ2-3 | TRBV27 | NA | CASRWRTSTDTQYF | TGTGCCAGCAGATGGCGGACTAGCACAGATACGCAGTATTTT
once | TRBJ2-1 | TRBV10-3 | NA | CAISEYGNQDNEQFF | TGTGCCATCAGTGAGTACGGGAACCAGGACAATGAGCAGTTCTTC
NA | TRBJ2-1 | TRBV29-1 | TRBD1 | CSVPVTGVGGRPYNEQFF | TGCAGCGTACCTGTTACAGGGGTTGGCGGGCGGCCCTACAATGAGCAGTTCTTC